This T cell receptor (beta chain) emerged from a study of shared clonotypes between healthy human individuals. The CDR3 covers 13 residues. Germline V lookup: CDR1 SEHNR, CDR2 FQNEAQ (reference sequence). Trimming shortened V by 5 bases and J by 3 bases, and 9 bases separated the two germline ends. Sequencing used immunoSEQ multiplex PCR; TCRdb keeps in-frame clones, though not all of them. The data contain over 2 million clones, 95% of them singletons. The clonotype originates from a man younger than 35 in good health. The V gene is TRBV7-9, the J gene TRBJ2-3; D unclear. The sample taken for sequencing was naive CD4+ T cells sorted from blood. Regarding subset: CD45RA+ positively selected. DNA of the CDR3: TGTGCCAGCAGCCTCTCAATGACAGATACGCAGTATTTT. This encodes CASSLSMTDTQYF. Full variable domain (rest looked up from reference TRBV7-9 and TRBJ2-3): DTGVSQNPRHKITKRGQNVTFRCDPISEHNRLYWYRQTLGQGPEFLTYFQNEAQLEKSRLLSDRFSAERPKGSFSTLEIQRTEQGDSAMYLCASSLSMTDTQYFGPGTRLTVL.